These 2 T cell receptor beta chains came from one sample sequenced in a study of blood T cell repertoires in COVID-19. TCRdb's table, derived via immunoSEQ multiplex PCR, lists solely in-frame clones and lacks some. The table records around 280,000 clones, 85% to 90% of them present only once. Input material: peripheral blood. These receptor sequences come from a man between 65 and 85 years old with acute or convalescent COVID-19.

The chain carries TRBV6-6 and TRBJ2-7; 10 bases agree with TRBD1. CDR3 size: 14 residues. The germline V gene encodes CDR1 MNHNY and CDR2 SVGAGI (reference sequence). The ends lost 5 bases at V and 6 bases at J; junction bases unmatched: 7. This CDR3 reads CASSPRTGGGEQYF. CDR3 coding DNA: TGTGCCAGCAGTCCCCGGACAGGGGGAGGCGAGCAGTACTTC.

This clone was found once. This rearrangement joins TRBV30 to TRBJ1-4; TRBD1 matches 8 bases. This CDR3 contains 21 residues. In germline, CDR1 is GTSNPN, CDR2 SVGIG (reference sequence). V was pared by 0 bases and J by 0 bases, with 18 bases of the junction left unmatched. Here the CDR3 DNA reads TGTGCCTGGAGTGTACGTCCTGGGACAGGTTTTTTCTTTGCAACTAATGAAAAACTGTTTTTT. This translates into CAWSVRPGTGFFFATNEKLFF.